This TCR beta chain was retrieved from a study of CD8+CD57+ T cells in acquired aplastic anemia. The wider study: An average of approximately 3.4 ug of DNA was obtained from sorted CD4+ and CD8+ cells. Study outcomes and limitations: Comparison of patients with controls identified approximately 28 shared CD8+ CDR3 sequences. Significance was not reached for CD8+ Simpson's diversity between patients and controls.

CDR1 is SGHAT and CDR2 is FQNNGV in the germline V gene. The CDR3 is 16 residues long. Patients picked for sequencing had shown CD8+CD57+ cell expansion detected by flow cytometry. Among the patients, none had received any therapy at the time of blood sampling. Regarding this clonotype: What it binds is not known. This clone may be a read error of a much larger clone one base away.

Genomic DNA constituted the template upon which TCR beta VDJ and CDR3 profiling was performed. In TCRdb, the reads were re-called with MiXCR into one record per CDR3 protein. Of some 170,000 distinct CDR3 sequences listed, 47% were seen once; the top ten hold 1.1%. The sequence came from a human donor with aplastic anemia. This sequence joins TRBV11-2 and TRBJ2-1, with 12 positions matching TRBD2. Sequencing was carried out using sorted CD4+, CD8+, or CD8+CD57+ T cells (not recorded which) from PBMCs. The CDR3 DNA reads TGTGTCAGCAGCCAAACTAGCGGGGGGTTCAGGAATGAGCAGTTCTTC. Its protein product is CVSSQTSGGFRNEQFF.